The source of this TCR beta chain is a study of CD8 T cell repertoires and HIV-1 epitope variants. As for the study in general: An uncultured baseline aliquot held 1M T cells.

Generated by immunoSEQ multiplex PCR, the TCRdb table keeps only in-frame clones and is missing some. This sample yields 6,000 or so clones, of which about 60% are seen a single time; around two fifths belongs to the top ten. The CDR3 runs to 14 residues. V was clipped by 5 bases and J by 1 base, with 11 bases between them. In germline, CDR1 is SGHVS, CDR2 FQNEAQ. Details on this clone: The target antigen is unknown.

The chain carries TRBV7-8 and TRBJ2-5; weak D call: TRBD1 (5 bases). The TCR originated in a male donor with HIV. The specimen was cultured CD8+ T cells derived from PBMCs. Here the CDR3 DNA reads TGTGCCAGCAGCGACGGACAACCCCAAGAGACCCAGTACTTC. Its protein product is CASSDGQPQETQYF.